This T cell receptor beta chain is from a study of shared clonotypes between healthy human individuals. The CDR3 sequence is 15 residues long. Germline lookup yields CDR1 LNHDA and CDR2 SQIVND (reference sequence). Trimming pared 6 bases from V and 0 bases from J, leaving 14 bases between. TCRdb's copy holds only in-frame clones and misses some; the assay was immunoSEQ multiplex PCR. The data contain 400,000 or so clones, roughly 96% of them seen just once; the ten biggest clones take up around 0.3%. Input material: memory CD8+ T cells sorted from blood. Indicated subset: CD45RO+ cells pooled with CCR7-negative TemRA cells. The clonotype was recovered from a man aged 25-45 years in good health. The chain has TRBV19 and TRBJ1-1; D unclear. CDR3 in amino acids: CASRHLSGMNTEAFF. The CDR3 DNA reads TGTGCCAGTAGGCACCTTAGTGGAATGAACACTGAAGCTTTCTTT.